This TCR beta chain was sequenced in a study of cytomegalovirus exposure and HLA in healthy donors. The overall study: Earlier findings included nearly 120 million unique TCR beta sequences obtained from 150 million to 200 million T cells.

Study-wide results and limits: When the data were analyzed later, several of the most significant clusters appeared to be linked to common viral pathogens.

It was with 60 Vbeta and 13 Jbeta primers that the PCR ran. Per the authors' pipeline: Later, an analysis found about 80 million unique TCR beta chains, and roughly 9.9 million of these were shared. Generated by immunoSEQ multiplex PCR, the TCRdb table keeps only in-frame clones and is missing some. Clone size and the V and J calls come from that table; the DNA yielded D and trimming. This sample carries about 61,000 clones, more than 70% of them seen once, and the ten largest clones take over 1.2%. Germline CDR1 is ENHRY and CDR2 is SYGVKD. Trimming removed 6 bases from V and 1 base from J, with 12 bases in between. CDR3 length equals 14 residues. This clone was seen a handful of times. What it binds is unknown.

The genes are TRBV10-3 and TRBJ2-5; possible D gene TRBD2, 5 bases. This clonotype was obtained from a man aged 30-40 years in good health and CMV-seropositive. The sample comprised PBMCs. CDR3 sequence reads: CAISLGGTQETQYF. The CDR3 DNA reads TGTGCCATCAGCCTCGGAGGCACCCAAGAGACCCAGTACTTC.